This T cell receptor beta chain stems from a study of response to subunit inactivated influenza vaccine. Study findings and constraints: Authors proposed each seasonal influenza vaccination draws in few new T cells.

CDR1 SQVTM and CDR2 ANQGSEA come from the germline V gene. The CDR3 length is 13 residues. The trim removed 7 bases at V and 4 bases at J, leaving 3 bases unmatched. For this clonotype: Its specificity is not known.

TCRdb fed the RT-PCR reads into MiXCR, producing one record per CDR3 protein. The sample records around 580,000 distinct CDR3 sequences, approximately 12% being singletons. J is TRBJ2-2 and V is TRBV29-1; 10 positions agree with TRBD1. The material sequenced was PBMCs from blood, taken on the day of vaccination. The clonotype comes from a man aged 50 to 59 who received an inactivated influenza vaccine. The CDR3, as DNA: TGCAGCGGCGGGACAGGGGTCACCGGGGAGCTGTTTTTT. Translation gives CSGGTGVTGELFF.